The clone carrying this T cell receptor beta chain was seen at least ten times. What it binds is unknown. Germline V gene lookup returns CDR1 SGHAT and CDR2 FQNNGV. Trimming took 5 bases from V and 6 from J, leaving 19 bases between them. The CDR3 length is 16 residues. Exclusion of a patient resulted from uncontrolled infection, other autoimmune disease, pregnancy or lactation. This sample is part of a study of T cells in Graves' hyperthyroidism and ophthalmopathy. Study conclusions and caveats: Appearing also in blood were most of the thyroid clonotypes expanded above 0.001.

RNA transcripts were the template for amplifying TCR beta CDR3 regions. The HTBI set primed first-round TCR CDR3 RT-PCR. TCRdb processed the multiplex PCR reads anew with MiXCR; each CDR3 protein has one entry. The sample comprises some 580,000 distinct CDR3 sequences, 15% to 20% of which are singletons, and about 3.5% rests with the top ten. The clonotype originates from a woman aged 35 to 49 with Graves' ophthalmopathy. The rearrangement joins TRBV11-2 to TRBJ1-4; no definite D call. Sequencing input: blood. The CDR3 protein is CASSPSPDQRHEKLFF. The CDR3 nucleotides read TGTGCCAGCAGCCCTTCCCCGGATCAGAGGCATGAAAAACTGTTTTTT.